The T cell receptor beta chain under discussion was sequenced for a study of T cell responses to AZD1222 COVID-19 vaccine (dated by TCRdb to the early 2020s). For context, the study as a whole: AZD1222 recipients given second doses at about 4 weeks or at about 12 weeks were pooled, since spike-specific TCR depth and breadth were not found to differ between the two schedules. TCR sequencing covered approximately 230 trial participants: 200 to 220 given two doses of AZD1222 and about 26 given two doses of MenACWY control vaccine. Trial participants were enrolled by age into 18-55, 56-69 and 70-plus year subgroups, with roughly 160, 29 and 62 TCR-sequenced participants respectively.

The sample's time point label, in plain terms: baseline before first vaccination. Vaccinee samples came from UK trials COV001 and COV002, including a single-blind randomized controlled phase 2/3 trial of AZD1222 (ChAdOx1 nCoV-19) in healthy adults. For TCRbeta chain sequencing, PBMC samples were collected from trial participants at day 0 and at day 28 after the second dose. The CDR3 regions of human TCRbeta chains were analyzed by immunosequencing. The published analysis was carried out like this. Repertoire TCRs were checked for matches against a reference library of SARS-CoV-2-specific TCRs that had been generated using the MIRA antigen-specificity platform. Breadth was defined as the fraction of unique TCRs that were SARS-CoV-2-associated. Depth was defined as the fraction of total T cells that were SARS-CoV-2-associated. Using the MIRA data, each spike-specific TCR was assigned both to the spike region to which the TCR was reactive and to a CD4 or CD8 class. Log10-transformed breadth and depth values were compared by one-way ANOVA with Sidak's multiple comparisons tests. TCRdb's version of the immuneACCESS table is confined to in-frame rearrangements and falls short of the full clone set. An unresolved V gene accounts for under half of the shortfall where checked; the remainder is of unknown origin. The D gene and trimming were derived from the DNA, and the V and J assignments and clone size from that table. The sample records about 140,000 clones, 85% to 90% of which are singletons. The ten largest make up 1.9% of the sample.

Remarks on this clone: The antigen it recognizes is unknown. Nothing much larger sits one base from this clone, and base qualities are not available.

The paper as a whole reports these results and caveats: Most participants were white British and females outnumbered males, and the authors suggested that clonal diversity may have been underestimated. Because no day 14 peak-response samples were available, repertoires were characterized only after the peak T cell response. The 56-69-year group was small, and its depth increase did not reach significance, likely because of low power. After two AZD1222 doses, both the breadth and the depth of spike-specific TCRs were significantly higher than at day 0 and than in MenACWY recipients. Only five to seven AZD1222 recipients were SARS-CoV-2 seropositive at baseline, limiting conclusions about previously exposed vaccinees. Reportedly, close to half of the unique spike-specific TCRs recognized epitopes lying outside the regions that are mutated in the B.1.351 and B.1.1.7 variants. The whole spike protein was spanned by vaccine-associated CD4 TCRs, and dominant responses were seen in regions 160-218 and 743-854.

The receptor comes from an adult in good health. The specimen comprised peripheral blood, sampled on day 0 of AZD1222 vaccination.

The CDR3 reads as follows: CASSQDLEHLRGRGGYTF. The DNA is TGTGCCAGCAGCCAAGACCTAGAACACCTCAGGGGGCGAGGAGGCTACACCTTC. This chain joins TRBV4-2 to TRBJ1-2; TRBD1 matches 8 bases in the middle. CDR3 length: 18 amino acids, cysteine to phenylalanine. The sequence is cut down to CDR3 DNA, 54 bases in frame from base 1. For this chain, trimming is 0 bases at the V end and 8 bases at the J end, and the number of junction bases without a gene match is 17. Sequences LGHNA (CDR1) and YNFKEQ (CDR2) are obtained from the germline V gene.